This TCR beta chain was recorded in a study of T cell changes during pregnancy in multiple sclerosis. Data came from immunoSEQ multiplex PCR; TCRdb stores just in-frame clones and leaves some out. The profile shows fewer than 90,000 clones, 94% of them singletons. This CDR3 has 15 amino acids. Trimming took 6 bases from V and 2 from J, leaving 16 bases between them. Looked up from germline, CDR1 is LNHDA and CDR2 is SQIVND (reference sequence). Sequencing was performed on peripheral blood, taken in the third trimester of pregnancy. The receptor was isolated from a female donor with multiple sclerosis, enrolled in a pregnancy study. The V gene is TRBV19, the J gene TRBJ1-1, with D possibly TRBD1 on 6 matching bases. The CDR3 DNA sequence: TGTGCCAGTAGCCCTCTAGGGACACCCAACACTGAAGCTTTCTTT. As protein: CASSPLGTPNTEAFF.